This TCR beta chain was captured by sequencing in a study of blood T cell repertoires in COVID-19. Study details: Samples representing acute and convalescent COVID-19 were sourced from the United States, Italy and Spain. PBMCs, B-cell-depleted T cells, or T cells provided the cDNA or gDNA that made up the material.

Per the authors' pipeline: Scientists estimated how many nucleated cells there were by amplifying reference gene primers. The table came from immunoSEQ multiplex PCR; TCRdb's copy has only in-frame clones and leaves some out. V and J calls and clone size are copied from that table; D and trimming were computed from the DNA. The sample records roughly 24,000 clones, 83% being singletons. This CDR3 is 16 amino acids long. Trimming took off 11 bases at V and 8 bases at J, with 30 bases between the two ends. Germline lookup yields CDR1 MDHEN and CDR2 SYDVKM. The rearrangement joins TRBV28 to TRBJ1-2; possibly TRBD1 for D (6 bases). What was sequenced was peripheral blood. The receptor was isolated from a man aged 65 to 85 with acute or convalescent COVID-19. CDR3 residues: CAAQGVAKLSFRGYTF. Written as DNA, the CDR3 is TGTGCCGCACAGGGCGTGGCCAAACTCTCGTTTCGAGGCTACACCTTC.